This record concerns one TCR beta chain sequence. The antigen is not known. PCR primers comprised 60 Vbeta and 13 Jbeta primers. Using immunoSEQ multiplex PCR, the repertoire was profiled, and TCRdb retains in-frame clones only, with some absent. This sample has around 120,000 clones, with approximately 80% found just once. The sample is drawn from a study of cytomegalovirus exposure and HLA in healthy donors. Overall study context: Unique TCRs numbering some 77 million, obtained from HLA-typed donors, made up an early data release.

With 1 base removed from V and 0 bases from J, the gap between germline ends came to 10 bases. The CDR3 is 16 amino acids. The germline gives CDR1 SGHVS, CDR2 FNYEAQ. Findings and limits, study-wide: Reportedly, fewer N-insertions than the roughly 600-donor mean appeared in an Asian-associated ancestry cluster in a later analysis.

V is TRBV7-6 and J is TRBJ1-5, with D tentatively TRBD1 (5 bases). The sequencing sample was made of PBMCs. The source of this sequence is a woman aged 25 to 39 in good health and CMV-seronegative. The CDR3, as DNA: TGTGCCAGCAGCTTAGGACAGAGCAATAGCAATCAGCCCCAGCATTTT. Amino acid sequence: CASSLGQSNSNQPQHF. The variable domain in full, completed from reference TRBV7-6 and TRBJ1-5, reads GAGVSQSPRYKVTKRGQDVALRCDPISGHVSLYWYRQALGQGPEFLTYFNYEAQQDKSGLPNDRFSAERPEGSISTLTIQRTEQRDSAMYRCASSLGQSNSNQPQHFGDGTRLSIL.